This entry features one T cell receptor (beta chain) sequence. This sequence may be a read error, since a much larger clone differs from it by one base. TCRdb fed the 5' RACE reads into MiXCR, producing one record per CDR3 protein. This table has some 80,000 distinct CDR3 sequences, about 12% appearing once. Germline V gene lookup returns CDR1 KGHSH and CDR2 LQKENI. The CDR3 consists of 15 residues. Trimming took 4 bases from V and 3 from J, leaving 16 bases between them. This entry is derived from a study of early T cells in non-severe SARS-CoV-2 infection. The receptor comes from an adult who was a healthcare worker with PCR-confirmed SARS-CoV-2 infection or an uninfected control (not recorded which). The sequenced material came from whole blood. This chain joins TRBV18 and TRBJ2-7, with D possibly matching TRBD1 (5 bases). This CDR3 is CASSLVTAILYEQYF. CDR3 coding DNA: TGTGCCAGCTCACTCGTGACAGCTATCCTCTACGAGCAGTACTTC. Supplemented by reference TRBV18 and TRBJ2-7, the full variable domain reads NAGVMQNPRHLVRRRGQEARLRCSPMKGHSHVYWYRQLPEEGLKFMVYLQKENIIDESGMPKERFSAEFPKEGPSILRIQQVVRGDSAAYFCASSLVTAILYEQYFGPGTRLTVT.